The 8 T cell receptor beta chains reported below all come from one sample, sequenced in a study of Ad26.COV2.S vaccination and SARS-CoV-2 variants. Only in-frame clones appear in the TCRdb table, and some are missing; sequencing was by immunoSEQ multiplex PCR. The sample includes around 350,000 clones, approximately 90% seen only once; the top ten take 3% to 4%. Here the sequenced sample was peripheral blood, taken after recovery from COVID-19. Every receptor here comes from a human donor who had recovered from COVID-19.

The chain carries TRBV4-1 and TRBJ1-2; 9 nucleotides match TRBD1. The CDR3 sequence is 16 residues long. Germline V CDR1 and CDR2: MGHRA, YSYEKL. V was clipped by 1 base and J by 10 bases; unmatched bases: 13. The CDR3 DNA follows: TGCGCCAGCAGCCAAGGGAATTTTCGGGACAGGGTTACCTACACCTTC. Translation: CASSQGNFRDRVTYTF.

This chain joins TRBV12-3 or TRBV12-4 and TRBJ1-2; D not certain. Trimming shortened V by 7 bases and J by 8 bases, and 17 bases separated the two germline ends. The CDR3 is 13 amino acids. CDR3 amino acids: CASNPTGDGGYTF. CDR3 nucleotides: TGTGCCAGCAATCCCACCGGCGATGGAGGCTACACCTTC.

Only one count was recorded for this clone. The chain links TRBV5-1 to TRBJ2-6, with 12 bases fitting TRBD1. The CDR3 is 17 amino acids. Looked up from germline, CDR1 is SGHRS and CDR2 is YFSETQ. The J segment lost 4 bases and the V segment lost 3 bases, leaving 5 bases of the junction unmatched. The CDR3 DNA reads TGCGCCAGCAGCTGGGTGGGACAGGGGGCCGGGGCCAACGTCCTGACTTTC. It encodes CASSWVGQGAGANVLTF.

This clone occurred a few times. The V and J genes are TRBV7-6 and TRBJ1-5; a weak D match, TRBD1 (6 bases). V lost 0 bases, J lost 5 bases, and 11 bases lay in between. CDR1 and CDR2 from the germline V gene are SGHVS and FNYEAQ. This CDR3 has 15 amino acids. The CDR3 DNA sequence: TGTGCCAGCAGCTTAGCGCGGGGGCCCGATCAGCCCCAGCATTTT. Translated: CASSLARGPDQPQHF.

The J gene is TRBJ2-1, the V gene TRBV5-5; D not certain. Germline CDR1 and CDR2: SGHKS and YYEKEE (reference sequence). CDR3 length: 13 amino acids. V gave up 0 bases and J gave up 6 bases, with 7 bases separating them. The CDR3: CASSLEGRNEQFF. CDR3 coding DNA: TGTGCCAGCAGCTTGGAGGGCCGCAATGAGCAGTTCTTC.

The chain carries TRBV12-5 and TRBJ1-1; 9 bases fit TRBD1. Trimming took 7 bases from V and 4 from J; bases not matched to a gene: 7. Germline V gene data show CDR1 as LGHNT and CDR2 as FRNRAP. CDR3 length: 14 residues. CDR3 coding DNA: TGTGCTAGTGTCCCGGACAGGGGTTTCACTGAAGCTTTCTTT. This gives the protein CASVPDRGFTEAFF.

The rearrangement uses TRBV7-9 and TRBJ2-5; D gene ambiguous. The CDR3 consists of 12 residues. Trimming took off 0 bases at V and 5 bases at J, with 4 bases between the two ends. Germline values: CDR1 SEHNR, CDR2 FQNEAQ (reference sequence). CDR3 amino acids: CASSLAGETQYF. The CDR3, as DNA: TGTGCCAGCAGCTTAGCCGGGGAGACCCAGTACTTC.

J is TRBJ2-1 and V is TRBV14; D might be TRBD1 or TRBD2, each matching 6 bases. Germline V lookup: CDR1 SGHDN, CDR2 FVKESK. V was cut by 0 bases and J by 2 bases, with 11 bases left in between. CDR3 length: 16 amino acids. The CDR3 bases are TGTGCCAGCAGCCAAGATTTGAGGGGGGCCTACAATGAGCAGTTCTTC. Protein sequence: CASSQDLRGAYNEQFF.